Below are 25 T cell receptor beta chains sequenced from a single sample in a study of glioma-infiltrating T cells. TCR alpha and beta CDR3 regions were amplified from RNA using iRepertoire nested multiplex PCR. TCRdb reanalysed the multiplex PCR reads using MiXCR and keeps one entry per CDR3 protein. Of about 20,000 distinct CDR3 sequences listed, around 24% were seen once; the top ten hold under 15%. Sequenced input: glioma tissue, nonneoplastic brain tissue, or PBMCs (not recorded which). Receptor source: a human donor with low-grade glioma or glioblastoma, undergoing nonglioma brain surgery, or in good health (not recorded which).

This clonotype turned up a few times. The CDR3: CASSQDLGYEQYF. Here the CDR3 DNA reads TGTGCCAGCAGCCAAGATCTAGGTTACGAGCAGTACTTC. J is TRBJ2-7 and V is TRBV14; D unclear. Germline V CDR1 and CDR2: SGHDN, FVKESK. Trimming shortened V by 0 bases and J by 4 bases, and 7 bases separated the two germline ends. The CDR3 totals 13 residues.

J is TRBJ2-3 and V is TRBV2; 9 bases are shared with TRBD2. The CDR3 has 14 residues. The ends lost 6 bases at V and 6 bases at J; junction bases unmatched: 7. Per germline, CDR1 SNHLY and CDR2 FYNNEI. CDR3 amino acids: CASRPTSGGDTQYF. In DNA, the CDR3 is TGTGCCAGCAGGCCGACTAGCGGAGGGGATACGCAGTATTTT.

In its sample, this clonotype was seen many times. The chain combines TRBV7-2 with TRBJ2-7; 7 bases fit TRBD1. The germline gives CDR1 SGHTA, CDR2 FQGNSA. The CDR3 length is 13 residues. V lost 2 bases to trimming and J lost 3 bases; unmatched junction nucleotides: 1. The CDR3, as DNA: TGTGCCAGCAGCTTAAGACAGGGCTACGAGCAGTACTTC. Translated, it gives CASSLRQGYEQYF.

This clonotype was picked up a small number of times. The chain uses TRBV30 and TRBJ2-1; TRBD1 matches 9 bases. Per the germline V gene, CDR1 is GTSNPN and CDR2 is SVGIG (reference sequence). V lost 2 bases and J lost 7; bases outside the gene matches: 9. The CDR3 contains 15 residues. CDR3 protein: CAWSTGTGLLNEQFF. CDR3 nucleotide sequence: TGTGCCTGGAGTACCGGGACAGGGTTGTTGAATGAGCAGTTCTTC.

This clonotype occurred many times. The gene calls are TRBV27 and TRBJ2-3, with 10 bases identical to TRBD2. J gave up 1 base and V 5 bases, and 6 bases lay outside the gene matches. Germline CDR1 reads MNHEY; CDR2 reads SMNVEV (reference sequence). CDR3 length equals 16 residues. DNA for the CDR3: TGTGCCAGCAGTCCCCTAGCGGGGGCGGGCACAGATACGCAGTATTTT. Translation gives CASSPLAGAGTDTQYF.

There are a few counts of this clonotype. The chain links TRBV7-9 to TRBJ2-7; 8 nucleotides align to TRBD2. Germline V gene lookup returns CDR1 SEHNR and CDR2 FQNEAQ (reference sequence). The trim removed 7 bases at V and 7 bases at J, leaving 9 bases unmatched. The CDR3 covers 13 residues. The CDR3 here is CASTLSGGSEQYF. CDR3 DNA: TGTGCCAGCACTCTATCGGGGGGGAGTGAGCAGTACTTC.

As to this clonotype: A much larger clone sits a single nucleotide away, making a read error possible. The missing conserved phenylalanine or tryptophan at the end of this CDR3 makes a read error likely. This chain joins TRBV20-1 and TRBJ2-7, with 8 bases identical to TRBD1. The CDR3 is 12 amino acids. Per the germline V gene, CDR1 is DFQATT and CDR2 is SNEGSKA (reference sequence). Trimming removed 2 bases from V and 5 bases from J; junction bases left unmatched: 2. CDR3 nucleotides: TGCAGTGCTAGACAGGGGGCCAACGAGCAGTACTCC. Amino acids: CSARQGANEQYS.

The chain links TRBV29-1 to TRBJ1-1; D gene uncertain. This CDR3 region has 13 residues. The V gene's germline CDR1 is SQVTM and CDR2 ANQGSEA. The V end was cut by 5 bases, the J end by 5 bases, with 15 bases between. The CDR3 reads CSVLSETGTEAFF. In nucleotides, the CDR3 is TGCAGCGTTCTATCGGAAACGGGGACTGAAGCTTTCTTT.

This clonotype showed up many times. This chain joins TRBV28 and TRBJ1-2; D not resolved. The germline CDR1 and CDR2 sequences are MDHEN and SYDVKM. V lost 7 bases and J lost 2, with 11 bases in between. The CDR3 is 13 residues long. The CDR3 reads CASTPDQNYGYTF. In DNA form, the CDR3 reads TGTGCCAGCACTCCAGACCAGAACTATGGCTACACCTTC.

This clonotype has at least ten counts. The chain carries TRBV4-2 and TRBJ1-4; maybe TRBD1 (5 bases). CDR1 is LGHNA, CDR2 YNFKEQ, per germline. Trimming took 4 bases from V and 12 from J, leaving 12 bases between them. The CDR3 totals 12 residues. CDR3 residues: CASSLDSDELFF. The DNA of the CDR3 is TGTGCCAGCAGCCTAGACAGTGACGAACTGTTTTTT.

This clonotype was observed a few times. This sequence joins TRBV7-2 and TRBJ1-2; 7 positions agree with TRBD1. The CDR3 is 14 amino acids. The V segment lost 0 bases and the J segment 8 bases; nucleotides outside the gene matches: 6. Germline assignment: CDR1 SGHTA and CDR2 FQGNSA. CDR3 sequence: CASSLAYRGQGYTF. In nucleotides, the CDR3 is TGTGCCAGCAGCTTAGCGTACAGGGGCCAAGGCTACACCTTC.

The chain joins TRBV4-3 to TRBJ1-1; weak D call: TRBD1 (6 bases). CDR3 length equals 15 residues. Trimming stripped 3 bases from V and 5 bases from J, with 16 bases between. Germline V gene lookup returns CDR1 LGHNA and CDR2 YSLEER. CDR3 residues: CASSHSGVPRTEAFF. Here the CDR3 DNA reads TGCGCCAGCAGCCACTCAGGGGTACCTAGGACTGAAGCTTTCTTT.

This chain links TRBV4-1 with TRBJ1-2; no definite D call. The germline V and J ends were trimmed by 0 bases and 8 bases, with 10 bases remaining between them. Germline loops: CDR1 MGHRA, CDR2 YSYEKL. This CDR3 comprises 13 residues. CDR3 DNA: TGCGCCAGCAGCCAAGATCGGTCGGGGGGCTACACCTTC. Its translation is CASSQDRSGGYTF.

The rearrangement uses TRBV7-9 and TRBJ2-3, with D unresolved. Germline values: CDR1 SEHNR, CDR2 FQNEAQ (reference sequence). V was trimmed by 1 base and J by 2 bases, leaving 10 bases between them. CDR3 length: 15 residues. DNA for the CDR3: TGTGCCAGCAGCTTAGATCGAGCTCCCACAGATACGCAGTATTTT. It specifies CASSLDRAPTDTQYF.

The chain carries TRBV19 and TRBJ2-1; D is possibly TRBD2 (5 bases). V gave up 1 base and J gave up 0 bases, with 13 bases separating them. The germline gives CDR1 LNHDA, CDR2 SQIVND (reference sequence). The CDR3 is made up of 17 amino acids. CDR3 nucleotides: TGTGCCAGTAGTATAGGGAGGCCTGGAATCTCCTACAATGAGCAGTTCTTC. Its protein product is CASSIGRPGISYNEQFF.

This clonotype was recorded at least ten times. The J gene is TRBJ2-3, the V gene TRBV19; no clear D. V lost 3 bases and J 1 base, leaving 5 bases between the germline ends. Germline CDR1 LNHDA, CDR2 SQIVND (reference sequence). The CDR3 is 13 residues long. This CDR3 is CASSIAGTDTQYF. The DNA for the CDR3 is TGTGCCAGTAGTATCGCGGGCACAGATACGCAGTATTTT.

The chain has TRBV27 and TRBJ2-1; D is perhaps TRBD1 or TRBD2 (6 bases each). V dropped 8 bases and J dropped 0 bases, with 14 bases sitting between them. Germline values: CDR1 MNHEY, CDR2 SMNVEV (reference sequence). CDR3 length: 15 residues. The DNA for the CDR3 is TGTGCCAGCCTAACGGAGGGGGTCTCCTACAATGAGCAGTTCTTC. Its translation: CASLTEGVSYNEQFF.

A word on this clonotype: This could be a read error, since a much larger clone is one nucleotide away. The rearrangement uses TRBV28 and TRBJ2-7, with 7 positions matching TRBD1. Germline CDR1 MDHEN, CDR2 SYDVKM. This CDR3 has 12 residues. Here the CDR3 DNA reads TGTGCCAGCCGGGACAGTCGCTACGAGCAGTGCTTC. Protein product: CASRDSRYEQCF.

This clonotype has a count of ten or more. The gene calls are TRBV6-1 and TRBJ1-6; no clear D gene. CDR3 size: 17 residues. In germline, CDR1 is MNHNS, CDR2 SASEGT. The V and J ends lost 6 bases and 2 bases respectively, with 17 bases between them. In nucleotides, the CDR3 is TGTGCCAGCAGCACCGGACTTGGGGAAACCTATAATTCACCCCTCCACTTT. It yields the protein CASSTGLGETYNSPLHF.

This clonotype came up many times. V gene TRBV20-1 combines with J gene TRBJ1-2, with 10 nucleotides matching TRBD1. CDR3 length equals 16 residues. The ends lost 2 bases at V and 1 base at J; junction bases unmatched: 7. The V gene's germline CDR1 is DFQATT and CDR2 SNEGSKA (reference sequence). This CDR3 is CSARPGQGYYNYGYTF. The DNA for the CDR3 is TGCAGTGCTAGACCGGGACAGGGGTATTATAACTATGGCTACACCTTC.

This clonotype is judged medium-sized. The chain has TRBV3-1 and TRBJ1-1; D is ambiguous. There are 12 residues in the CDR3. The germline gives CDR1 LGHDT, CDR2 YNNKEL (reference sequence). V lost 0 bases and J lost 8, with 7 bases in between. As DNA, the CDR3 is TGTGCCAGCAGCCAAGATATGGGCGAAGCTTTCTTT. This encodes CASSQDMGEAFF. Together with reference TRBV3-1 and TRBJ1-1, the CDR3 gives the full variable domain: DTAVSQTPKYLVTQMGNDKSIKCEQNLGHDTMYWYKQDSKKFLKIMFSYNNKELIINETVPNRFSPKSPDKAHLNLHINSLELGDSAVYFCASSQDMGEAFFGQGTRLTVV.

This clonotype has ten or more counts. DNA of the CDR3: TGTGCCACCAGTGAGAGCAGGGGTTACACCGGGGAGCTGTTTTTT. Its translation: CATSESRGYTGELFF. The V gene is TRBV24-1, the J gene TRBJ2-2; tentative D call: TRBD1 (6 bases). Trimming left V 4 bases short and J 3 bases short, with 11 bases between. This CDR3 has 15 residues. Germline-derived CDR1 and CDR2 are KGHDR and SFDVKD.

On this clonotype: A much more abundant neighbour one base away suggests this may be a read error. The CDR3 spells CASSPGLATDTRYF. The CDR3, as DNA: TGTGCCAGCAGCCCCGGACTAGCTACAGATACGCGGTATTTT. The rearrangement uses TRBV7-3 and TRBJ2-3; 8 positions match TRBD2. CDR1 and CDR2 from the germline V gene are SGHTA and FQGTGA. The CDR3 is 14 amino acids.

The rearrangement joins TRBV12-3 or TRBV12-4 to TRBJ2-3; 7 nucleotides line up with TRBD1. The CDR3 totals 15 residues. With 4 bases clipped from V and 3 bases from J, the junction kept 7 bases outside the gene matches. The CDR3 nucleotides read TGTGCCAGCAGTTCCCGGGACAGTTGGACAGATACGCAGTATTTT. Protein: CASSSRDSWTDTQYF.

This clonotype appeared many times. This chain links TRBV6-2 or TRBV6-3 with TRBJ2-7; the match to TRBD2 covers 8 bases. The V and J ends lost 0 bases and 5 bases, in that order; junction bases with no gene match: 6. Germline CDR1 MNHEY, CDR2 SVGEGT. This CDR3 is built from 15 residues. The CDR3 DNA reads TGTGCCAGCAGTTACTCACGGGGGGGCCCGGACGAGCAGTACTTC. It is translated as CASSYSRGGPDEQYF.